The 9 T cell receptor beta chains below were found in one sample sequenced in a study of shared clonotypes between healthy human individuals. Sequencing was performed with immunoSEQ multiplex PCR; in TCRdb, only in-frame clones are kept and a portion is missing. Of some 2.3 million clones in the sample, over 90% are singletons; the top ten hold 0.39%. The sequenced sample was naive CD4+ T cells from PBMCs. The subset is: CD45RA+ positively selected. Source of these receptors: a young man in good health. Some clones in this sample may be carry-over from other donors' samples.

CDR3 nucleotide sequence: TGTGCCAGCAGTTACTCTGGTGGGGGGGCCACCGGGGAGCTGTTTTTT. Amino acids: CASSYSGGGATGELFF. The chain carries TRBV6-5 and TRBJ2-2; tentatively, D is TRBD2 (7 bases). Germline CDR1 reads MNHEY; CDR2 reads SVGAGI. V was cut by 0 bases and J by 4 bases, with 12 bases left in between. The CDR3 sequence is 16 residues long.

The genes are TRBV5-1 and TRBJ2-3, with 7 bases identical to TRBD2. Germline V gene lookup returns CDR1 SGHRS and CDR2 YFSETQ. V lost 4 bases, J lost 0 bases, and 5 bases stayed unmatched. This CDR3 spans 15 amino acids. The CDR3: CASSTSGISTDTQYF. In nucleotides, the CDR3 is TGCGCCAGCAGCACAAGCGGGATAAGCACAGATACGCAGTATTTT.

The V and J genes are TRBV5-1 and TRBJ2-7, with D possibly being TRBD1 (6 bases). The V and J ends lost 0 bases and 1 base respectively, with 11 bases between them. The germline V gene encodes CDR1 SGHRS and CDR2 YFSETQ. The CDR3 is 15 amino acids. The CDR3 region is CASSLDTGSSYEQYF. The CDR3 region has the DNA TGCGCCAGCAGCTTGGACACAGGGTCATCCTACGAGCAGTACTTC.

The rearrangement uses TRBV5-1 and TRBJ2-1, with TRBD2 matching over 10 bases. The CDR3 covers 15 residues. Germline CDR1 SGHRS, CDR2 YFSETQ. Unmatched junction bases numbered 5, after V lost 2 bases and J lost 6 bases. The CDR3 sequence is CASSFGTSDTNEQFF. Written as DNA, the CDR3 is TGCGCCAGCAGCTTCGGGACTAGCGATACCAATGAGCAGTTCTTC.

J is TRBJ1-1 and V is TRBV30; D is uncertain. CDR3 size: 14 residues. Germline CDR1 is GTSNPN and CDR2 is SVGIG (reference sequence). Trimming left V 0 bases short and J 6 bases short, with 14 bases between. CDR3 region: CAWSVLIQDAEAFF. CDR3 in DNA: TGTGCCTGGAGTGTACTAATCCAGGACGCTGAAGCTTTCTTT.

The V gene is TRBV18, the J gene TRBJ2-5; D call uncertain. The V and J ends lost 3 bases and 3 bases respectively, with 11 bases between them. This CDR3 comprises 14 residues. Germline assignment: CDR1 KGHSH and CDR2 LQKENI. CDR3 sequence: CASSPKTDKETQYF. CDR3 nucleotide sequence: TGTGCCAGCTCACCGAAGACTGATAAAGAGACCCAGTACTTC.

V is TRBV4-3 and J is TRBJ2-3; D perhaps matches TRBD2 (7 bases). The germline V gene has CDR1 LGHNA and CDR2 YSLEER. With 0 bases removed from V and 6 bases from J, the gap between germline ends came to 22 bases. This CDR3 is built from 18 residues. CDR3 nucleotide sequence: TGCGCCAGCAGCCAAGATGCGGGGAGGGCCCTGAGGGGGGATACGCAGTATTTT. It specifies CASSQDAGRALRGDTQYF.

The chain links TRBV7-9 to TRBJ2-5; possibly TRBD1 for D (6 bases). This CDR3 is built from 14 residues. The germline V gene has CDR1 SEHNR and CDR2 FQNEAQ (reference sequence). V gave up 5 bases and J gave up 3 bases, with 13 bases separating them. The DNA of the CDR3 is TGTGCCAGCAGCCTCTGGACAGTAAAAGAGACCCAGTACTTC. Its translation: CASSLWTVKETQYF.

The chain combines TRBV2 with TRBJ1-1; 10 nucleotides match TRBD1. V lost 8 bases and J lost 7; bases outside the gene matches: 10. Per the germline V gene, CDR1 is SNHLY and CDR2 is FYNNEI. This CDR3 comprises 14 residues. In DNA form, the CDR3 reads TGTGCCAGCGGGACAGGGGTTGGTCCCGGTGAAGCTTTCTTT. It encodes CASGTGVGPGEAFF.